Listed below are T cell receptor beta chains from one sample, sequenced in a study of memory CD4+ T cells and cytomegalovirus serostatus. Only in-frame clones appear in the TCRdb table, and some are missing; sequencing was by immunoSEQ multiplex PCR. The sample carries tens of thousands of clones, about 76% recorded once. The material sequenced was memory CD4+ T cells from blood. The receptors originated from an adult in good health and CMV-seronegative. The CDR3 runs from the conserved cysteine through the conserved F or W.

v_call	j_call	cdr3_aa
TRBV4-2	TRBJ2-1	CASEDRAGEPQFF
TRBV7-9	TRBJ1-2	CASSPQAYGYTF
TRBV7-2	TRBJ1-3	CASSLARDSLYF
TRBV20-1	TRBJ1-2	CSARDRGGYTF
TRBV9	TRBJ2-1	CASSSGPNNEQFF
TRBV5-1	TRBJ1-4	CASSFSSATNEKLFF
TRBV5-1	TRBJ2-5	CASSLGAETQYF
TRBV27	TRBJ1-6	CASSFSVAGTVSPLHF
TRBV18	TRBJ1-2	CASSLTEGGGYTF
TRBV5-4	TRBJ1-3	CASSSYSGNTIYF
TRBV5-1	TRBJ2-5	CASSFLPPGQGNLAQETQYF
TRBV9	TRBJ2-3	CASSVGASESTDTQYF
TRBV13	TRBJ2-7	CASSPPGGGISYEQYF
TRBV30	TRBJ2-6	CAWRRTDGANVLTF
TRBV4-1	TRBJ2-4	CASSPLGGKNIQYF
TRBV18	TRBJ1-2	CASSDIGTVGGYTF
TRBV4-2	TRBJ1-2	CASSQEAGRKDYGYTF
TRBV4-2	TRBJ2-3	CASSQELAGGADTQYF
TRBV2	TRBJ2-2	CASRRRTLNTGELFF
TRBV6-6	TRBJ1-5	CASRMRGQGSNQPQHF
TRBV14	TRBJ1-3	CATTGRAGNTIYF
TRBV19	TRBJ2-5	CASSIRETQYF